This T cell receptor beta chain was profiled in a study of radiotherapy plus CTLA-4 blockade in lung cancer. At the level of the study: Around 19% of enrolled patients responded objectively, and 31% had disease control. Findings and caveats of the study: Reported findings show early blood T cell clone dynamics, with interferon-beta, best predicted response. Peripheral blood showed expansion of tumor-derived TCR clones after radiotherapy and ipilimumab.

CDR1 and CDR2 from the germline V gene are MNHEY and SMNVEV (reference sequence). The CDR3 consists of 15 residues. Trimming pared 2 bases from V and 2 bases from J, leaving 10 bases between. Notes on this clone: Its antigen remains unidentified.

Generated by immunoSEQ multiplex PCR, the TCRdb table keeps only in-frame clones and is missing some. The table shows 75,000 to 100,000 clones, with 82% occurring only once. The receptor was isolated from a human donor with non-small cell lung cancer who had a partial response to radiotherapy plus ipilimumab. The chain is built from TRBV27 and TRBJ1-5; D not certain. Here the sequenced sample was peripheral blood, taken from a patient treated with radiotherapy plus ipilimumab. The CDR3 loop is CASSLNPAGNQPQHF. The CDR3 DNA is TGTGCCAGCAGTTTAAACCCGGCGGGCAATCAGCCCCAGCATTTT.